The rows below give T cell receptor beta chains drawn from one sample of a study of blood T cell repertoires in COVID-19. Using immunoSEQ multiplex PCR, the repertoire was profiled, and TCRdb retains in-frame clones only, with some absent. Seen here are 170,000 or so clones, 80% to 85% observed once, and the top ten hold 2.9%. Source material: peripheral blood. These receptors all come from a woman aged 60 to 75 with acute or convalescent COVID-19. Both conserved end residues are part of each CDR3. A D gene is named only where the DNA matches it firmly. Only some rows state a clone size, as once, few, many or a class for expanded clones.

d_call: NA; clone_size: NA; j_call: TRBJ1-1; v_call: TRBV6-2/TRBV6-3; cdr3_aa: CASSYWAGVNTEAFF; cdr3_nt: TGTGCCAGCAGTTACTGGGCAGGGGTAAACACTGAAGCTTTCTTT
d_call: TRBD2; clone_size: NA; j_call: TRBJ2-1; v_call: TRBV24-1; cdr3_aa: CATSAGTSGSSYNEQFF; cdr3_nt: TGTGCCACCAGTGCCGGGACTAGCGGAAGCTCCTACAATGAGCAGTTCTTC
d_call: TRBD2; clone_size: few; j_call: TRBJ2-3; v_call: TRBV4-3; cdr3_aa: CASSQEPGLARTDTQYF; cdr3_nt: TGCGCCAGCAGCCAAGAACCAGGACTAGCTCGGACAGATACGCAGTATTTT
d_call: NA; clone_size: NA; j_call: TRBJ1-1; v_call: TRBV7-9; cdr3_aa: CASSPREFTEAFF; cdr3_nt: TGTGCCAGCAGCCCGAGGGAATTCACTGAAGCTTTCTTT
d_call: NA; clone_size: NA; j_call: TRBJ1-6; v_call: TRBV7-8; cdr3_aa: CASSFTGLTSSYNSPLHF; cdr3_nt: TGTGCCAGCAGCTTTACAGGGCTTACGAGCTCCTATAATTCACCCCTCCACTTT
d_call: TRBD1; clone_size: NA; j_call: TRBJ1-6; v_call: TRBV28; cdr3_aa: CATLRDRGISPLHF; cdr3_nt: TGTGCCACCCTCCGGGACAGGGGCATTTCACCCCTCCACTTT
d_call: NA; clone_size: NA; j_call: TRBJ1-2; v_call: TRBV2; cdr3_aa: CASGQYGYTF; cdr3_nt: TGTGCCAGCGGGCAGTATGGCTACACCTTC
d_call: TRBD2; clone_size: NA; j_call: TRBJ2-5; v_call: TRBV19; cdr3_aa: CASSSIAGGGQETQYF; cdr3_nt: TGTGCCAGTAGTTCAATAGCGGGGGGTGGCCAAGAGACCCAGTACTTC
d_call: TRBD1; clone_size: NA; j_call: TRBJ2-5; v_call: TRBV5-6; cdr3_aa: CASSRTGVETQYF; cdr3_nt: TGTGCCAGCAGCCGGACAGGGGTCGAGACCCAGTACTTC
d_call: TRBD2; clone_size: few; j_call: TRBJ2-1; v_call: TRBV15; cdr3_aa: CATSRDSGLGLNEQFF; cdr3_nt: TGTGCCACCAGCAGAGATTCGGGACTAGGACTCAATGAGCAGTTCTTC
d_call: NA; clone_size: once; j_call: TRBJ2-3; v_call: TRBV5-8; cdr3_aa: CASSLVLSRTDTQYF; cdr3_nt: TGTGCCAGCAGCTTGGTTCTTTCCCGCACAGATACGCAGTATTTT
d_call: TRBD1; clone_size: NA; j_call: TRBJ1-2; v_call: TRBV3-1/TRBV3-2; cdr3_aa: CASSRTGPNYGYTF; cdr3_nt: TGTGCCAGCAGCCGGACAGGGCCCAACTATGGCTACACCTTC
d_call: TRBD1; clone_size: NA; j_call: TRBJ2-3; v_call: TRBV11-2; cdr3_aa: CASSSMDRRPNTQYF; cdr3_nt: TGTGCCAGCAGTTCTATGGACAGGAGACCGAATACGCAGTATTTT
d_call: TRBD1; clone_size: NA; j_call: TRBJ1-3; v_call: TRBV29-1; cdr3_aa: CSVDKGDRAPRDTIYF; cdr3_nt: TGCAGCGTTGATAAGGGGGACAGGGCACCCAGGGACACCATATATTTT
d_call: TRBD1; clone_size: NA; j_call: TRBJ1-4; v_call: TRBV4-3; cdr3_aa: CASSHGGQGFNEKLFF; cdr3_nt: TGCGCCAGCAGCCACGGGGGACAGGGGTTTAATGAAAAACTGTTTTTT
d_call: TRBD1; clone_size: NA; j_call: TRBJ1-2; v_call: TRBV7-9; cdr3_aa: CASSLTRDSFGGYTF; cdr3_nt: TGTGCCAGCAGCCTAACGAGGGACAGCTTCGGCGGCTACACCTTC
d_call: TRBD2; clone_size: once; j_call: TRBJ2-3; v_call: TRBV7-2; cdr3_aa: CASSLQRLAGVADTQYF; cdr3_nt: TGTGCCAGCAGCCTGCAGAGACTAGCGGGGGTAGCAGATACGCAGTATTTT
d_call: NA; clone_size: NA; j_call: TRBJ2-3; v_call: TRBV7-8; cdr3_aa: CASSLGGGITDTQYF; cdr3_nt: TGTGCCAGCAGCCTCGGAGGGGGCATCACAGATACGCAGTATTTT
d_call: NA; clone_size: NA; j_call: TRBJ1-2; v_call: TRBV28; cdr3_aa: CASSQAINYGYTF; cdr3_nt: TGTGCCAGCAGTCAGGCTATTAACTATGGCTACACCTTC
d_call: TRBD1; clone_size: NA; j_call: TRBJ1-6; v_call: TRBV27; cdr3_aa: CASRPDRKNSPLHF; cdr3_nt: TGTGCCAGCAGGCCGGACAGGAAGAATTCACCCCTCCACTTT
d_call: TRBD2; clone_size: NA; j_call: TRBJ2-7; v_call: TRBV10-1; cdr3_aa: CASSESTSGGIYGQYF; cdr3_nt: TGCGCCAGCAGTGAGTCGACTAGCGGGGGGATTTACGGGCAGTACTTC
d_call: TRBD2; clone_size: NA; j_call: TRBJ2-3; v_call: TRBV6-5; cdr3_aa: CASRIIKTSVGTQYF; cdr3_nt: TGTGCCAGCAGGATCATTAAAACTAGCGTTGGTACGCAGTATTTT
d_call: NA; clone_size: NA; j_call: TRBJ2-7; v_call: TRBV9; cdr3_aa: CASSVGGGGVYEQYF; cdr3_nt: TGTGCCAGCAGCGTGGGTGGCGGGGGCGTCTACGAGCAGTACTTC
d_call: TRBD2; clone_size: NA; j_call: TRBJ2-5; v_call: TRBV9; cdr3_aa: CASSVGLAGRYQETQYF; cdr3_nt: TGTGCCAGCAGCGTAGGTCTAGCGGGGAGGTACCAAGAGACCCAGTACTTC
d_call: NA; clone_size: NA; j_call: TRBJ2-7; v_call: TRBV6-6; cdr3_aa: CASTIRGGGEQYF; cdr3_nt: TGTGCCAGCACAATCCGGGGAGGGGGCGAGCAGTACTTC
d_call: NA; clone_size: NA; j_call: TRBJ1-6; v_call: TRBV19; cdr3_aa: CASHYRSSYNSPLHF; cdr3_nt: TGTGCCAGTCACTACAGGAGCTCCTATAATTCACCCCTCCACTTT
d_call: TRBD2; clone_size: NA; j_call: TRBJ2-3; v_call: TRBV4-1; cdr3_aa: CASSQAPAGGTDTQYF; cdr3_nt: TGCGCCAGCAGCCAAGCGCCAGCGGGGGGCACAGATACGCAGTATTTT
d_call: NA; clone_size: NA; j_call: TRBJ1-1; v_call: TRBV10-2; cdr3_aa: CASSEEGITTEAFF; cdr3_nt: TGCGCCAGCAGTGAGGAGGGTATTACCACTGAAGCTTTCTTT
d_call: TRBD1; clone_size: NA; j_call: TRBJ2-5; v_call: TRBV4-3; cdr3_aa: CASSQVGTGGKETQYF; cdr3_nt: TGCGCCAGCAGCCAAGTAGGGACAGGGGGCAAAGAGACCCAGTACTTC